One and the same sample provided the 18 T cell receptor beta chains below, sequenced in a study of identical twins. A single record per CDR3 protein comes from TCRdb applying MiXCR to the 5' RACE reads. The sample yields around 340,000 distinct CDR3 sequences, 9% to 10% seen once. The specimen sequenced was naive T cells sorted from blood. These receptors were collected from a woman in her 50s in good health.

This clonotype was seen repeatedly, ten times or more. The chain carries TRBV11-3 and TRBJ2-1; D uncertain. CDR3 length: 13 residues. V dropped 6 bases and J dropped 5 bases, with 11 bases sitting between them. Germline V gene sequence: CDR1 SGHNT, CDR2 YENEEA. CDR3 region: CASRLRLDNEQFF. The CDR3 DNA sequence: TGTGCCAGCAGGCTAAGACTCGACAATGAGCAGTTCTTC.

This sequence joins TRBV20-1 and TRBJ1-4; the D is unclear. CDR3 length: 14 amino acids. With 3 bases removed from V and 0 bases from J, the gap between germline ends came to 8 bases. Germline CDR1 is DFQATT and CDR2 is SNEGSKA (reference sequence). The CDR3 loop reads CSASLPATNEKLFF. CDR3 bases: TGCAGTGCTAGCTTACCGGCAACTAATGAAAAACTGTTTTTT.

In its sample, this clonotype was seen a few times. This chain links TRBV20-1 with TRBJ2-1; TRBD2 matches at 10 bases. Per germline, CDR1 DFQATT and CDR2 SNEGSKA (reference sequence). The length of the CDR3 is 15 residues. With 0 bases clipped from V and 8 bases from J, the junction kept 7 bases outside the gene matches. The CDR3 nucleotides read TGCAGTGCTAGAGATTTAGCGGGAGGAATTGATGAGCAGTTCTTC. This codes for CSARDLAGGIDEQFF.

This clonotype was counted ten times or more. The V and J genes are TRBV11-2 and TRBJ2-7; 9 bases are a match to TRBD2. The CDR3 has 14 amino acids. CDR1 and CDR2 from the germline V gene are SGHAT and FQNNGV. V was clipped by 2 bases and J by 4 bases; unmatched bases: 3. The CDR3 sequence is CASSLSSGRYEQYF. The CDR3 DNA reads TGTGCCAGCAGCTTATCGAGCGGGAGGTACGAGCAGTACTTC.

This clonotype was counted between two and nine times. The chain couples TRBV25-1 to TRBJ1-1; D is undetermined. Between the trimmed V and J ends, which lost 7 bases and 9 bases, there was a span of 9 bases. This CDR3 is 10 amino acids long. Germline assignment: CDR1 MGHDK and CDR2 SYGVNS. CDR3 coding DNA: TGTGCCAGCATTGGGGAAAAAGCTTTCTTT. This translates into CASIGEKAFF.

V and J are TRBV27 and TRBJ2-4; tentatively, D is TRBD2 (6 bases). The germline V gene has CDR1 MNHEY and CDR2 SMNVEV (reference sequence). This CDR3 has 15 residues. The ends were cut back, 6 bases at V and 7 bases at J, with 19 bases in the middle. DNA of the CDR3: TGTGCCAGCAGCCTTTGGGGCAGGGCGGGGAACATTCAGTACTTC. Residues: CASSLWGRAGNIQYF.

This clonotype was counted only a few times. In nucleotides, the CDR3 is TGCAGTGCTAGAGATCTACGGGGGACTAGCGTCCCCAATGAGCAGTTCTTC. This gives the protein CSARDLRGTSVPNEQFF. J is TRBJ2-1 and V is TRBV20-1; 10 nucleotides line up with TRBD2. Per germline, CDR1 DFQATT and CDR2 SNEGSKA (reference sequence). The CDR3 sequence is 17 residues long. V lost 0 bases, J lost 6 bases, and 11 bases stayed unmatched.

The chain combines TRBV2 with TRBJ1-4; D not resolved. The germline V and J ends were trimmed by 2 bases and 8 bases, with 9 bases remaining between them. This CDR3 contains 13 residues. CDR1 and CDR2 (germline): SNHLY, FYNNEI. The CDR3 DNA reads TGTGCCAGCAGTGAATATGGTGGGGAAAAACTGTTTTTT. It translates to CASSEYGGEKLFF.

In its sample, this clonotype was seen many times. V and J are TRBV19 and TRBJ1-1; 8 nucleotides match TRBD1. The trim removed 6 bases at V and 5 bases at J, leaving 11 bases unmatched. The germline gives CDR1 LNHDA, CDR2 SQIVND (reference sequence). The CDR3 loop spans 15 amino acids. CDR3 sequence: CASRNDRGTWTEAFF. CDR3 bases: TGTGCCAGTAGGAACGACAGGGGAACGTGGACTGAAGCTTTCTTT.

This clonotype showed up many times. The rearrangement joins TRBV5-1 to TRBJ1-4, with a tentative D call TRBD1 (5 bases). V was cut by 4 bases and J by 5 bases, with 18 bases left in between. The CDR3 runs to 16 residues. The V gene's germline CDR1 is SGHRS and CDR2 YFSETQ. The DNA for the CDR3 is TGCGCCAGCAGCGTGTCGTCCGGGGCCCTAAATGAAAAACTGTTTTTT. Amino acids: CASSVSSGALNEKLFF.

The CDR3 bases are TGTGCCTGGAGTGTGGCGAACACCGGGGAGCTGTTTTTT. As protein: CAWSVANTGELFF. The chain uses TRBV30 and TRBJ2-2; D uncertain. The CDR3 is made up of 13 amino acids. The germline gives CDR1 GTSNPN, CDR2 SVGIG (reference sequence). The V gene lost 0 bases and the J gene lost 0 bases, with 2 bases spanning the gap.

This chain links TRBV5-1 with TRBJ1-4, with D maybe TRBD1 (5 bases). The length of the CDR3 is 14 residues. From germline, CDR1 is SGHRS and CDR2 YFSETQ. V gave up 0 bases and J gave up 8 bases, with 11 bases separating them. The CDR3 DNA is TGCGCCAGCAGCTTGGAGGGACGGGGAGAAAAACTGTTTTTT. The encoded protein is CASSLEGRGEKLFF.

This clonotype showed up just a few times. V is TRBV4-2 and J is TRBJ2-2; D is unresolved. Germline V gene data show CDR1 as LGHNA and CDR2 as YNFKEQ. With 0 bases removed from V and 0 bases from J, the gap between germline ends came to 5 bases. This CDR3 spans 15 amino acids. The CDR3 DNA reads TGTGCCAGCAGCCAAGAGGGTACGAACACCGGGGAGCTGTTTTTT. Residues: CASSQEGTNTGELFF.

This clonotype was seen ten or more times. This sequence joins TRBV7-2 and TRBJ2-1, with D hard to call. Trimming removed 0 bases at V and 8 bases at J, with 8 bases between. Germline V lookup: CDR1 SGHTA, CDR2 FQGNSA. The CDR3 runs 13 residues. The CDR3 is CASSLAGGYEQFF. The CDR3 DNA is TGTGCCAGCAGCTTAGCAGGTGGCTATGAGCAGTTCTTC.

This clonotype was recorded a few times. The chain combines TRBV7-9 with TRBJ2-6; D is unclear. V was cut by 8 bases and J by 0 bases, with 14 bases left in between. CDR1 is SEHNR and CDR2 is FQNEAQ in the germline V gene (reference sequence). The CDR3 consists of 16 residues. The CDR3 DNA sequence: TGTGCCAGCCCCAGTTACCAAAGCTCTGGGGCCAACGTCCTGACTTTC. Encoded protein: CASPSYQSSGANVLTF.

This chain links TRBV5-1 with TRBJ2-3; 7 bases align to TRBD2. This CDR3 has 15 amino acids. In germline, CDR1 is SGHRS, CDR2 YFSETQ. Trimming cost V 2 bases and J 2 bases; bases outside gene matches: 5. The CDR3 DNA reads as TGCGCCAGCAGCTTTGGCGGGAGCATCACAGATACGCAGTATTTT. Translation gives CASSFGGSITDTQYF.

J is TRBJ2-2 and V is TRBV7-2; D is uncertain. Germline V gene data show CDR1 as SGHTA and CDR2 as FQGNSA. The CDR3 covers 14 residues. The V gene lost 0 bases and the J gene lost 7 bases, with 9 bases spanning the gap. In nucleotides, the CDR3 is TGTGCCAGCAGCTTAGCGCGCGCCGGCGGGGAGCTGTTTTTT. This translates into CASSLARAGGELFF. Complete variable domain (other parts from reference TRBV7-2 and TRBJ2-2): GAGVSQSPSNKVTEKGKDVELRCDPISGHTALYWYRQSLGQGLEFLIYFQGNSAPDKSGLPSDRFSAERTGGSVSTLTIQRTQQEDSAVYLCASSLARAGGELFFGEGSRLTVL.

This clonotype was counted only a few times. The gene calls are TRBV20-1 and TRBJ2-1; 9 nucleotides align to TRBD2. CDR3 size: 17 residues. J gave up 0 bases and V 0 bases, and 6 bases lay outside the gene matches. Germline V gene data show CDR1 as DFQATT and CDR2 as SNEGSKA (reference sequence). The CDR3, as DNA: TGCAGTGCTAGAGATAGGCTAGCGGGGCTCTCCTACAATGAGCAGTTCTTC. This translates into CSARDRLAGLSYNEQFF.